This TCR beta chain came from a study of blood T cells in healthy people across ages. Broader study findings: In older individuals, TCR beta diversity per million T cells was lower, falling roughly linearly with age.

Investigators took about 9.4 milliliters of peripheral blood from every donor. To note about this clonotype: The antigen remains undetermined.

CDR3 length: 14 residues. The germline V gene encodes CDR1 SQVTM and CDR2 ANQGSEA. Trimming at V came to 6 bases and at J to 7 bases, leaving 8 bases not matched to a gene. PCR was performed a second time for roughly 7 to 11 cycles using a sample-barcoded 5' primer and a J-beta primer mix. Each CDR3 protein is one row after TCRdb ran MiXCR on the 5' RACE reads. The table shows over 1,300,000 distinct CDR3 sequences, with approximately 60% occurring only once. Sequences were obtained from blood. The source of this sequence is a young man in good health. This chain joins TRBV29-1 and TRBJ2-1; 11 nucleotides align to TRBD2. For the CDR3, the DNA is TGCAGCGTCCTGGGACTAGCGGCAGAGAATGAGCAGTTCTTC. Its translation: CSVLGLAAENEQFF.